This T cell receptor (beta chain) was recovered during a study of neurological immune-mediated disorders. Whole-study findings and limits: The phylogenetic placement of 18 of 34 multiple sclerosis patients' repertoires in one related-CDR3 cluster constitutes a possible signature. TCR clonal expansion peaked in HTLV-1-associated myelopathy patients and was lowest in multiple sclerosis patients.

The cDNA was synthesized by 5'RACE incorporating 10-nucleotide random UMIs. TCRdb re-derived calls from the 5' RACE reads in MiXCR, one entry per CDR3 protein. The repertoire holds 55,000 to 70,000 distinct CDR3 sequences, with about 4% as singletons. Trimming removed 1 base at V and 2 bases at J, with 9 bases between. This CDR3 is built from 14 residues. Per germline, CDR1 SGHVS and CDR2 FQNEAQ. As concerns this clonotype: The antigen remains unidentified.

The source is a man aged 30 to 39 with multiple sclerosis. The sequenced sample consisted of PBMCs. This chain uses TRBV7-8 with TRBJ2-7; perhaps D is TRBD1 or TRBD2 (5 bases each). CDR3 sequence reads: CASSLEGTPYEQYF. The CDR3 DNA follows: TGTGCCAGCAGCTTAGAGGGGACCCCCTACGAGCAGTACTTC.